This paragraph covers one T cell receptor (beta chain) sequence. This clone was seen more than once but under ten times. What antigen it recognizes has not been identified. No base quality information exists; no much larger clone differs at one position. The data were taken from a study of control samples from healthy donors and cancer patients (dated by TCRdb to 2020 to 2022). Measured from the cysteine to the phenylalanine, the CDR3 is 14 residues long. The CDR3 DNA has 42 bases and is translated from base 1. As encoded in the germline V gene (reference sequence), CDR1 is LNHDA while CDR2 is SQIVND. Trimming accounts for 6 bases at V and 8 bases at J, while the number of junction bases matched to no gene is 5. Library preparation employed the immunoSEQ multiplex PCR assay. This immuneACCESS table, as held by TCRdb, lists in-frame sequences with V and J called but not all clones. Of the missing ones, under half trace to an unresolved V gene in checked studies; the others have no known cause. This sample lists some 130,000 clones; 85% to 95% were detected once. 1.5% to 2% of the sample lies in the top ten.

Specimen: PBMCs. This receptor chain uses TRBV19 and TRBJ1-6, with 9 central nucleotides matching TRBD1. This clonotype was obtained from a man aged 45-65 years with head and neck cancer. The CDR3 has the sequence CASRRQGGDSPLHF. At the DNA level, the sequence is TGTGCCAGTAGAAGACAGGGGGGAGATTCACCCCTCCACTTT.